This T cell receptor beta chain is drawn from a study of vaccination effects on CD4 cells after COVID-19. Study as a whole: A median of 72 days separated the second dose and sampling.

Antigen-specific CD4+ T cells were expanded with viral peptide pools in the ViraFEST assay before sequencing. Isolating CD4+ T cells followed approximately 9 days of culture. Participants were vaccinated with two doses of either the BNT162b2 or mRNA-1273 vaccine. Cultures used roughly 1.8 million PBMC per well, approximately 10 IU/ml IL-2 and roughly 10 ug/ml peptides. A half-medium replacement with IL-2 medium was carried out on days 3 and 7. Trimming cost V 4 bases and J 6 bases; bases outside gene matches: 14. Germline CDR1 is LGHNA and CDR2 is YNFKEQ. This CDR3 region has 16 residues. Using immunoSEQ multiplex PCR, the repertoire was profiled, and TCRdb retains in-frame clones only, with some absent. The sample carries fewer than 35,000 clones, roughly four fifths recorded once. Whole-study results and caveats: Clones arising from infection and from vaccination showed marked clonal contraction late after vaccination.

Of note for this clone: Antigen specificity is unknown.

The source is a human donor who received a COVID-19 vaccine. The source material was CD4+ T cells from PBMCs cultured with HCoV-229E spike peptides, sampled after COVID-19 vaccination. V and J are TRBV4-2 and TRBJ1-1; the match to TRBD1 covers 7 bases. CDR3 sequence: CASSLHTNRQGPEAFF. CDR3 coding DNA: TGTGCCAGCAGCCTCCACACGAATCGACAGGGCCCTGAAGCTTTCTTT.